Listed here are 29 T cell receptor beta chains from one sample, sequenced in a study of blood T cell repertoires in COVID-19. Method: immunoSEQ multiplex PCR; TCRdb's copy keeps in-frame clones and lacks some. The sample has about 21,000 clones; roughly 84% are singletons. The sequencing sample was made of peripheral blood. Receptor source: a man aged 35 to 55 with acute or convalescent COVID-19.

The chain joins TRBV3-1 (or the pseudogene TRBV3-2) to TRBJ1-2; 9 bases agree with TRBD1. Germline CDR1 LGHDT, CDR2 YNNKEL (reference sequence). Trimming cost V 2 bases and J 8 bases; bases outside gene matches: 6. The CDR3 spans 14 residues. The CDR3 reads CASSQSTGGGGYTF. The CDR3 DNA reads TGTGCCAGCAGCCAATCGACAGGGGGTGGGGGCTACACCTTC.

The chain joins TRBV5-4 to TRBJ2-1, with D perhaps TRBD2 (7 bases). The germline gives CDR1 SGHNT, CDR2 YYREEE (reference sequence). The CDR3 is 15 residues long. V was clipped by 0 bases and J by 6 bases, with 13 bases between them. CDR3 sequence: CASSLGGGAGNEQFF. CDR3 bases: TGTGCCAGCAGCTTGGGTGGGGGGGCTGGCAATGAGCAGTTCTTC.

J is TRBJ1-5 and V is TRBV19; 7 bases are shared with TRBD1. The CDR3 contains 15 residues. V dropped 3 bases and J dropped 2; count of bases not matched to a gene: 4. In germline, CDR1 is LNHDA, CDR2 SQIVND (reference sequence). The CDR3 DNA sequence: TGTGCCAGTAGTATCCAGGGGGGAGGCAATCAGCCCCAGCATTTT. It codes for CASSIQGGGNQPQHF. The full variable domain, with the rest looked up from reference TRBV19 and TRBJ1-5, is DGGITQSPKYLFRKEGQNVTLSCEQNLNHDAMYWYRQDPGQGLRLIYYSQIVNDFQKGDIAEGYSVSREKKESFPLTVTSAQKNPTAFYLCASSIQGGGNQPQHFGDGTRLSIL.

The chain uses TRBV5-1 and TRBJ1-2, with D possibly matching TRBD1 (5 bases). The CDR3 is made up of 15 amino acids. The V gene lost 5 bases and the J gene lost 0 bases, with 14 bases spanning the gap. CDR1 and CDR2 (germline): SGHRS, YFSETQ. CDR3 in amino acids: CASRDTGTSNYGYTF. In nucleotides, the CDR3 is TGCGCCAGCAGAGATACCGGGACTTCTAACTATGGCTACACCTTC.

This clone rates as medium-sized. This chain links TRBV9 with TRBJ2-7; possible D gene TRBD1, 6 bases. The V end was cut by 0 bases, the J end by 7 bases, with 11 bases between. Germline V gene lookup returns CDR1 SGDLS and CDR2 YYNGEE. The CDR3 runs 13 residues. The CDR3 spells CASSVGSGDEQYF. The CDR3 DNA is TGTGCCAGCAGCGTAGGGTCAGGGGATGAGCAGTACTTC.

This chain joins TRBV6-1 and TRBJ1-3, with 8 bases aligning to TRBD1. The V and J ends lost 2 bases and 2 bases, in that order; junction bases with no gene match: 5. CDR1 is MNHNS, CDR2 SASEGT, per germline. CDR3 length equals 16 residues. CDR3 region: CASSESTGGAGNTIYF. The CDR3, as DNA: TGTGCCAGCAGTGAATCTACAGGGGGGGCTGGAAACACCATATATTTT.

This clone was recorded only once. This chain links TRBV5-1 with TRBJ2-1, with TRBD2 as a possible D gene (7 bases). Trimming took off 0 bases at V and 5 bases at J, with 18 bases between the two ends. This CDR3 has 17 amino acids. Per the germline V gene, CDR1 is SGHRS and CDR2 is YFSETQ. The DNA of the CDR3 is TGCGCCAGCAGCTTGGCCTCAGGGGCTAGCGGAAACAATGAGCAGTTCTTC. Its protein product is CASSLASGASGNNEQFF.

This chain uses TRBV12-5 with TRBJ1-1, with D possibly TRBD1 on 6 matching bases. The CDR3 totals 13 residues. The germline gives CDR1 LGHNT, CDR2 FRNRAP. Trimming cost V 5 bases and J 1 base, with 8 bases left between them. The CDR3 region has the DNA TGTGCTAGTGGTCAGGGGCCGAACACTGAAGCTTTCTTT. It is translated as CASGQGPNTEAFF.

The genes are TRBV27 and TRBJ1-5; D call uncertain. Trimming took off 6 bases at V and 3 bases at J, with 6 bases between the two ends. This CDR3 has 12 amino acids. Germline lookup yields CDR1 MNHEY and CDR2 SMNVEV (reference sequence). CDR3 DNA: TGTGCCAGCAGCGCACTCAATCAGCCCCAGCATTTT. It yields the protein CASSALNQPQHF.

V usage is TRBV5-1 and J usage is TRBJ1-4; possibly TRBD1 for D (5 bases). Germline V gene data show CDR1 as SGHRS and CDR2 as YFSETQ. The CDR3 is made up of 16 amino acids. The V end lost 6 bases, the J end lost 3 bases, and 18 bases lay between the germline ends. CDR3 amino acids: CASTGGRQRANEKLFF. DNA of the CDR3: TGCGCCAGCACGGGGGGTCGACAGAGGGCTAATGAAAAACTGTTTTTT.

This sequence joins TRBV4-3 and TRBJ2-3, with 8 bases lining up with TRBD2. The CDR3 is 18 residues long. Germline CDR1 is LGHNA and CDR2 is YSLEER. J lost 2 bases, V lost 4 bases, and 14 bases had no gene match. The CDR3 here is CASSRSLFSGANTDTQYF. CDR3 nucleotides: TGCGCCAGCAGCCGTAGTCTCTTTAGCGGGGCCAACACAGATACGCAGTATTTT.

This chain joins TRBV6-5 and TRBJ2-7; TRBD1 aligns across 7 bases. Germline lookup yields CDR1 MNHEY and CDR2 SVGAGI. The CDR3 covers 14 residues. Germline trimming cut 6 bases from V and 0 bases from J; bases unmatched to any gene: 5. CDR3 DNA: TGTGCCAGCAGAGGGGACAGAGGCTCCTACGAGCAGTACTTC. This codes for CASRGDRGSYEQYF.

This chain links TRBV7-2 with TRBJ1-2, with 7 nucleotides matching TRBD1. The CDR3 is made up of 13 amino acids. Looked up from germline, CDR1 is SGHTA and CDR2 is FQGNSA. J gave up 6 bases and V 5 bases, and 6 bases lay outside the gene matches. In DNA, the CDR3 is TGTGCCAGCAGCCAGATAGACAGGGATGGCTACACCTTC. Its translation is CASSQIDRDGYTF.

This chain links TRBV7-9 with TRBJ2-1, with 7 bases identical to TRBD1. V lost 6 bases, J lost 8 bases, and 4 bases stayed unmatched. Germline-derived CDR1 and CDR2 are SEHNR and FQNEAQ (reference sequence). This CDR3 has 12 residues. The CDR3 is CASRLTGDEQFF. The CDR3 DNA sequence: TGTGCCAGCAGACTAACAGGGGATGAGCAGTTCTTC.

V gene TRBV2 combines with J gene TRBJ1-5; TRBD1 aligns across 7 bases. V lost 3 bases and J lost 3; bases outside the gene matches: 5. The CDR3 has 15 residues. The V gene's germline CDR1 is SNHLY and CDR2 FYNNEI. CDR3 sequence (DNA): TGTGCCAGCAGTGATAGACAGGGCATCAATCAGCCCCAGCATTTT. It yields the protein CASSDRQGINQPQHF.

The CDR3, as DNA: TGTGCCAGCTCCTGGACAGATTATGGCTACACCTTC. This translates into CASSWTDYGYTF. The V and J genes are TRBV12-3 or TRBV12-4 and TRBJ1-2, with D possibly matching TRBD1 (6 bases). This CDR3 is built from 12 residues. V lost 8 bases and J lost 5, with 12 bases in between.

This chain uses TRBV18 with TRBJ1-2; perhaps TRBD1 as D (5 bases). Trimming left V 8 bases short and J 6 bases short, with 13 bases between. CDR1 KGHSH and CDR2 LQKENI come from the germline V gene. CDR3 length: 12 residues. CDR3 sequence: CASGGSTHGYTF. The CDR3 nucleotides are TGTGCCAGCGGGGGGAGTACGCATGGCTACACCTTC. Full variable domain (rest looked up from reference TRBV18 and TRBJ1-2): NAGVMQNPRHLVRRRGQEARLRCSPMKGHSHVYWYRQLPEEGLKFMVYLQKENIIDESGMPKERFSAEFPKEGPSILRIQQVVRGDSAAYFCASGGSTHGYTFGSGTRLTVV.

The chain is built from TRBV6-1 and TRBJ1-2; D possibly corresponds to TRBD1 (6 bases). Germline-derived CDR1 and CDR2 are MNHNS and SASEGT. The CDR3 consists of 13 residues. V was clipped by 2 bases and J by 7 bases, with 11 bases between them. DNA of the CDR3: TGTGCCAGCAGTGAACAGGGGTATAGTGGCTACACCTTC. This translates into CASSEQGYSGYTF.

The J gene is TRBJ1-1, the V gene TRBV27; 10 nucleotides line up with TRBD1. J was trimmed by 4 bases and V by 6 bases; bases with no gene match: 17. In germline, CDR1 is MNHEY, CDR2 SMNVEV (reference sequence). CDR3 length: 18 residues. CDR3 amino acids: CASRLGTGVDFEGTEAFF. CDR3 bases: TGTGCCAGCAGGTTGGGGACAGGGGTAGATTTTGAAGGCACTGAAGCTTTCTTT.

The chain links TRBV3-1 (or the pseudogene TRBV3-2) to TRBJ2-5; 8 bases are a match to TRBD1. Germline CDR1 and CDR2: LGHDT and YNNKEL (reference sequence). CDR3 length equals 14 residues. J gave up 5 bases and V 0 bases, and 2 bases lay outside the gene matches. CDR3 nucleotide sequence: TGTGCCAGCAGCCAAGACGGGACAGGCGAGACCCAGTACTTC. As protein: CASSQDGTGETQYF.

The chain combines TRBV18 with TRBJ2-6; TRBD1 matches 7 bases. V dropped 2 bases and J dropped 2; count of bases not matched to a gene: 9. This CDR3 has 18 residues. The germline CDR1 and CDR2 sequences are KGHSH and LQKENI. The CDR3 sequence: CASSPTSTGQPGANVLTF. In DNA form, the CDR3 reads TGTGCCAGCTCACCAACATCGACAGGGCAGCCTGGGGCCAACGTCCTGACTTTC.

The chain carries TRBV3-1 (or the pseudogene TRBV3-2) and TRBJ1-1; unclear D gene. V gave up 0 bases and J gave up 4 bases, with 12 bases separating them. The CDR3 contains 15 residues. Looked up from germline, CDR1 is LGHDT and CDR2 is YNNKEL (reference sequence). The CDR3 DNA reads TGTGCCAGCAGCCAAGAAGCGCAGTCGTTCACTGAAGCTTTCTTT. Its protein is CASSQEAQSFTEAFF.

This chain links TRBV27 with TRBJ1-2, with TRBD1 identical over 8 bases. The germline CDR1 and CDR2 sequences are MNHEY and SMNVEV (reference sequence). CDR3 length equals 15 residues. V trimming: 5 bases; J trimming: 4 bases; junction bases outside the gene matches: 9. The CDR3 DNA reads as TGTGCCAGCAGTCTCCACGGACAGGGAGGCTATGGCTACACCTTC. Translating it yields CASSLHGQGGYGYTF.

This clone has a single count. The genes are TRBV4-2 and TRBJ2-1; tentative D call: TRBD1 (5 bases). Germline CDR1 reads LGHNA; CDR2 reads YNFKEQ. CDR3 length equals 15 residues. The V end lost 2 bases, the J end lost 5 bases, and 13 bases lay between the germline ends. CDR3 nucleotide sequence: TGTGCCAGCAGCCAAACTTGGCAAGGGGACAATGAGCAGTTCTTC. It encodes CASSQTWQGDNEQFF.

This chain uses TRBV2 with TRBJ1-4; D is possibly TRBD1 (5 bases). From germline, CDR1 is SNHLY and CDR2 FYNNEI. Trimming cost V 0 bases and J 6 bases, with 8 bases left between them. CDR3 length equals 14 residues. For the CDR3, the DNA is TGTGCCAGCAGTGAAGCCAGGGTTGATGAAAAACTGTTTTTT. Its translation is CASSEARVDEKLFF.

This chain uses TRBV4-1 with TRBJ2-1; 13 bases are a match to TRBD2. The CDR3 contains 18 residues. The ends lost 5 bases at V and 0 bases at J; junction bases unmatched: 7. Germline V CDR1 and CDR2: MGHRA, YSYEKL. CDR3 bases: TGCGCCAGCAGCTATGGGACTAGCGGGGATAGCTCCTACAATGAGCAGTTCTTC. This gives the protein CASSYGTSGDSSYNEQFF.

This clone was recorded a few times. The genes are TRBV5-1 and TRBJ1-1, with TRBD1 identical over 7 bases. Germline-derived CDR1 and CDR2 are SGHRS and YFSETQ. The CDR3 covers 15 residues. The J segment lost 1 base and the V segment lost 2 bases, leaving 5 bases of the junction unmatched. CDR3 sequence: CASSLGGLTNTEAFF. The DNA for the CDR3 is TGCGCCAGCAGCTTAGGGGGCCTAACGAACACTGAAGCTTTCTTT.

The chain carries TRBV7-9 and TRBJ2-7, with TRBD2 matching over 9 bases. V dropped 1 base and J dropped 2; count of bases not matched to a gene: 6. The CDR3 totals 16 residues. Germline lookup yields CDR1 SEHNR and CDR2 FQNEAQ (reference sequence). CDR3 sequence: CASSLGLAGVPYEQYF. The CDR3 nucleotides read TGTGCCAGCAGCTTAGGTTTAGCGGGAGTGCCCTACGAGCAGTACTTC.

The rearrangement joins TRBV6-1 to TRBJ2-7; 10 bases map to TRBD1. Germline CDR1 is MNHNS and CDR2 is SASEGT. The CDR3 has 13 amino acids. V dropped 3 bases and J dropped 6; count of bases not matched to a gene: 2. DNA for the CDR3: TGTGCCAGCAGTGACAGGGACAGGGGCGAGCAGTACTTC. This gives the protein CASSDRDRGEQYF.